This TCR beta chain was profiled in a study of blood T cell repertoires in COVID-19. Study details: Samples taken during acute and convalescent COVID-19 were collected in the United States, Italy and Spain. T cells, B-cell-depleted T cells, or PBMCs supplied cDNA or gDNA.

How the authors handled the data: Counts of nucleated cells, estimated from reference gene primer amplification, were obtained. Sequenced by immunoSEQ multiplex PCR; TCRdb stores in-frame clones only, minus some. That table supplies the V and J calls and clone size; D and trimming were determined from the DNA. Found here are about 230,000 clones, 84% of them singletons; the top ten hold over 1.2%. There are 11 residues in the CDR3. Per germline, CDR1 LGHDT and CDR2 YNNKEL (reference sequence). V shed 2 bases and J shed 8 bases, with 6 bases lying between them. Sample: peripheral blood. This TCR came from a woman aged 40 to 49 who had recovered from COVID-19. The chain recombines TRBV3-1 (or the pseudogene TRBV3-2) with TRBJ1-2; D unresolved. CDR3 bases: TGTGCCAGCAGCCAATACACGGGCTACACCTTC. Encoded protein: CASSQYTGYTF.